Following are 13 T cell receptor beta chains from one sample sequenced in a study of cytomegalovirus exposure and HLA in healthy donors. In the PCR, 60 Vbeta and 13 Jbeta primers were used. Generated by immunoSEQ multiplex PCR, the TCRdb table keeps only in-frame clones and is missing some. The sample shows 150,000 to 200,000 clones, roughly 80% of them seen only once. Sequenced material: PBMCs. The origin of the receptors is a woman aged 40 to 55 in good health and CMV-seronegative.

The CDR3 nucleotides are TGCAGCGTGGCGGACAGGGGACGCCACACTGAAGCTTTCTTT. Its protein product is CSVADRGRHTEAFF. The rearrangement links TRBV29-1 to TRBJ1-1; 9 nucleotides align to TRBD1. The J segment lost 3 bases and the V segment lost 6 bases, leaving 8 bases of the junction unmatched. Germline V CDR1 and CDR2: SQVTM, ANQGSEA. CDR3 length: 14 residues.

The chain employs TRBV5-1 and TRBJ1-2; TRBD1 might be the D (6 bases). V shed 3 bases and J shed 7 bases, with 19 bases lying between them. Per germline, CDR1 SGHRS and CDR2 YFSETQ. The CDR3 has 15 residues. DNA of the CDR3: TGCGCCAGCAGCTCCGAGTGGGGCGGGGGCGTTGGCTACACCTTC. It encodes CASSSEWGGGVGYTF.

The chain is built from TRBV6-6 and TRBJ2-7; D is perhaps TRBD2 (5 bases). This CDR3 has 11 residues. Trimming removed 5 bases at V and 5 bases at J, with 7 bases between. Germline CDR1 is MNHNY and CDR2 is SVGAGI (reference sequence). CDR3 bases: TGTGCCAGCAGTCACGGGAACGAGCAGTACTTC. Its translation: CASSHGNEQYF.

This sequence joins TRBV5-4 and TRBJ1-1, with D unclear. The CDR3 is 13 residues long. With 1 base removed from V and 4 bases from J, the gap between germline ends came to 8 bases. The germline CDR1 and CDR2 sequences are SGHNT and YYREEE (reference sequence). CDR3 sequence (DNA): TGTGCCAGCAGCTTGACTTTCTCCACTGAAGCTTTCTTT. Amino acids: CASSLTFSTEAFF.

J is TRBJ2-2 and V is TRBV2; a possible D gene is TRBD2 (5 bases). From germline, CDR1 is SNHLY and CDR2 FYNNEI. The CDR3 contains 15 residues. V lost 5 bases to trimming and J lost 0 bases, with 10 bases between them. This CDR3 is CASSRGHPNTGELFF. The CDR3 DNA reads TGTGCCAGCAGTCGCGGGCATCCGAACACCGGGGAGCTGTTTTTT.

The gene calls are TRBV7-2 and TRBJ2-1; tentatively, D is TRBD2 (5 bases). From germline, CDR1 is SGHTA and CDR2 FQGNSA. The CDR3 consists of 15 residues. Trimming cost V 1 base and J 4 bases, with 11 bases left between them. The CDR3 sequence: CASSLGPSSYNEQFF. CDR3 bases: TGTGCCAGCAGCTTAGGGCCTAGCTCGTACAATGAGCAGTTCTTC.

V is TRBV5-6 and J is TRBJ2-7; D unresolved. Trimming left V 0 bases short and J 3 bases short, with 13 bases between. The V gene's germline CDR1 is SGHDT and CDR2 YYEEEE. The CDR3 spans 15 residues. The CDR3 region has the DNA TGTGCCAGCAGCTTGGCCAGTGGAAGGAGCTACGAGCAGTACTTC. Translating it yields CASSLASGRSYEQYF.

As DNA, the CDR3 is TGTGCCAGCAGCTTAGAGACAGGGTCAGGGGGCAATGAGCAGTTCTTC. It yields the protein CASSLETGSGGNEQFF. The chain has TRBV11-2 and TRBJ2-1; 7 bases are shared with TRBD1. Germline loops: CDR1 SGHAT, CDR2 FQNNGV. The CDR3 loop spans 16 amino acids. The junction had 8 bases not matched to a gene; V was cut back by 0 bases and J by 6 bases.

V usage is TRBV7-3 and J usage is TRBJ1-1, with D unresolved. The CDR3 loop spans 15 amino acids. Trimming pared 2 bases from V and 1 base from J, leaving 11 bases between. Germline V CDR1 and CDR2: SGHTA, FQGTGA. The CDR3 region has the DNA TGTGCCAGCAGCTTAGGCTCTAGGTCGAACACTGAAGCTTTCTTT. Translated, it gives CASSLGSRSNTEAFF.

The chain has TRBV5-8 and TRBJ1-1; the D is unclear. CDR3 size: 18 residues. The germline V gene has CDR1 SGHTS and CDR2 YDEGEE. The V end was cut by 0 bases, the J end by 0 bases, with 18 bases between. The CDR3 reads CASSLAIRRGGLNTEAFF. Written as DNA, the CDR3 is TGTGCCAGCAGCTTGGCCATTAGGCGGGGAGGGCTGAACACTGAAGCTTTCTTT.

This clone has a single count. This chain joins TRBV5-1 and TRBJ2-3; 11 bases are a match to TRBD2. After removal of 4 bases from V and 5 bases from J, the junction contained 9 bases not matched to a gene. Germline CDR1 is SGHRS and CDR2 is YFSETQ. This CDR3 is built from 16 residues. The CDR3 protein is CASSPPTSGEGDTQYF. The DNA for the CDR3 is TGCGCCAGCAGCCCGCCGACTAGCGGGGAAGGAGATACGCAGTATTTT.

J is TRBJ2-5 and V is TRBV15; 7 bases match TRBD2. With 0 bases clipped from V and 4 bases from J, the junction kept 8 bases outside the gene matches. CDR1 is LNHNV and CDR2 is YYDKDF in the germline V gene (reference sequence). CDR3 length: 16 amino acids. The DNA of the CDR3 is TGTGCCACCAGCAGAGATGTAGTCGGCGGGGGAGAGACCCAGTACTTC. Translating it yields CATSRDVVGGGETQYF.

J is TRBJ1-2 and V is TRBV27; TRBD1 agrees at 11 bases. The V and J ends lost 4 bases and 3 bases, in that order; junction bases with no gene match: 4. Germline V gives CDR1 MNHEY, CDR2 SMNVEV (reference sequence). The CDR3 spans 15 residues. The CDR3 region is CASSSPGQGDYGYTF. DNA of the CDR3: TGTGCCAGCAGTTCTCCGGGACAGGGGGACTATGGCTACACCTTC.